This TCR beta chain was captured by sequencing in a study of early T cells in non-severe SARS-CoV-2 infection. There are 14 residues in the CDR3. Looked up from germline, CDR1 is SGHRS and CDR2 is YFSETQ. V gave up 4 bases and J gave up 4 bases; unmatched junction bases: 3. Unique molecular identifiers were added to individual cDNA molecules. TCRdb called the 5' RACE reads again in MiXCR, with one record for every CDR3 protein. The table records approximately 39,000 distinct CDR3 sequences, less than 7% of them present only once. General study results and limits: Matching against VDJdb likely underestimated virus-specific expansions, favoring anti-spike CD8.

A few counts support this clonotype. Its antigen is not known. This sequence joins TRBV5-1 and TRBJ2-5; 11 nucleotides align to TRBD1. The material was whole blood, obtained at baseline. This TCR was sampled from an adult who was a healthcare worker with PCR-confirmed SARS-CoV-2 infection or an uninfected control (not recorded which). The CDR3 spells CASSKGQGVETQYF. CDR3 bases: TGCGCCAGCAGCAAGGGACAGGGGGTAGAGACCCAGTACTTC. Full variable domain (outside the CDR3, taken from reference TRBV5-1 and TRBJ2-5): KAGVTQTPRYLIKTRGQQVTLSCSPISGHRSVSWYQQTPGQGLQFLFEYFSETQRNKGNFPGRFSGRQFSNSRSEMNVSTLELGDSALYLCASSKGQGVETQYFGPGTRLLVL.